Only a few counts were recorded for the clone carrying this TCR beta chain. One entry per CDR3 protein results from TCRdb running MiXCR on the RT-PCR reads. The sample holds about 680,000 distinct CDR3 sequences, approximately 15% seen once. The receptor comes from a female donor in good health, serving as a healthy control. The sequencing sample was made of memory CD4+ T cells from blood.

The CDR3 sequence: CASSRVRTEAFF. The CDR3, as DNA: TGTGCCAGCTCCAGGGTACGCACTGAAGCTTTCTTT. The gene calls are TRBV12-3 or TRBV12-4 and TRBJ1-1, with D possibly TRBD1 on 5 matching bases. Trimming pared 8 bases from V and 4 bases from J, leaving 11 bases between. The CDR3 consists of 12 residues.